This T cell receptor beta chain comes out of a study of shared clonotypes between healthy human individuals. Original data processing: Filtering differed for immunoSEQ, which gave only junction sequences without quality scores. Profiling relied on immunoSEQ multiplex PCR, and the TCRdb table lists in-frame clones only, not all of them. V, J and clone size are those of that table, while D and trimming were read from the DNA. The data show about 700,000 clones, approximately 90% seen once. Per the germline V gene, CDR1 is MNHNY and CDR2 is SVGAGI (reference sequence). This CDR3 region has 14 residues. Trimming cost V 6 bases and J 0 bases; bases outside gene matches: 4. Naive CD8 cells comprised CD45RO-negative, CCR7-positively selected cells, excluding terminally differentiated effector memory CD45RA+ cells.

The rearrangement joins TRBV6-6 to TRBJ1-1; 7 nucleotides align to TRBD1. The TCR sequence derives from a man in his thirties or forties in good health. The sample taken for sequencing was naive CD8+ T cells sorted from blood. CDR3 sequence (DNA): TGTGCCAGCAGCTTCACAGGGGTGAACACTGAAGCTTTCTTT. Translated, it gives CASSFTGVNTEAFF.